This is a list of T cell receptor beta chains from one sample in a study of cytomegalovirus exposure and HLA in healthy donors. Using immunoSEQ multiplex PCR, the repertoire was profiled, and TCRdb retains in-frame clones only, with some absent. Counted here are roughly 120,000 clones, less than 75% occurring once; the ten biggest clones make up approximately 2.1%. Sequencing input: PBMCs. The source is a woman in her 40s in good health and CMV-seropositive. Both conserved end residues are part of each CDR3. D genes are given only for firm matches. Clone size is not always given. Where it is, it says once, few, many or a class for expanded clones.

V	size	D	J	length	DNA	CDR3
TRBV7-2	few	-	TRBJ2-7	18	TGTGCCAGCAGCTTGAGGGAGCGACGAGGAGAGAAATCCTACGAGCAGTACTTC	CASSLRERRGEKSYEQYF
TRBV7-9	many	TRBD1	TRBJ1-1	12	TGTGCCAGCAGCTTAGAGACAGGGAACGCTTTCTTT	CASSLETGNAFF
TRBV5-4	once	-	TRBJ2-7	14	TGTGCCAGCAGCTTAAGCGAAAGGATCTACGAGCAGTACTTC	CASSLSERIYEQYF
TRBV18	-	-	TRBJ2-1	16	TGTGCCAGCTCACCACCTCAGGGTAGCTCCTACAATGAGCAGTTCTTC	CASSPPQGSSYNEQFF
TRBV6-1	-	-	TRBJ1-5	15	TGTGCCAGCAGTGCTAACGCCATGGGGCGCCAGCCCCAGCATTTT	CASSANAMGRQPQHF
TRBV5-1	-	TRBD1	TRBJ1-2	14	TGTGCCAGCAGCTTGGACAGGGGCCCCTATGGCTACACCTTC	CASSLDRGPYGYTF
TRBV7-3	-	TRBD2	TRBJ2-1	17	TGTGCCAGCAGCTTAAGGACTAGCGGGTTCTCCTACAATGAGCAGTTCTTC	CASSLRTSGFSYNEQFF
TRBV14	-	-	TRBJ2-1	19	TGTGCCAGCAGCCAAGATCTTACTAAGACCCCTAGAGTCAATCATGAGCAGTTCTTC	CASSQDLTKTPRVNHEQFF
TRBV5-1	once	-	TRBJ2-3	14	TGCGCCAGCAGCCGACAGGCCCCCACAGATACGCAGTATTTT	CASSRQAPTDTQYF
TRBV18	-	-	TRBJ1-1	15	TGTGCCAGCTCACACTCCATGACTGTGAACACTGAAGCTTTCTTT	CASSHSMTVNTEAFF
TRBV4-3	-	TRBD2	TRBJ2-1	17	TGCGCCAGCAGCCGTACTGCCACTAGCGGGAGTAAGGGGGAGCAGTTCTTC	CASSRTATSGSKGEQFF
TRBV7-2	-	TRBD2	TRBJ2-7	15	TGTGCCAGCAGTCCGGCGGTACTAGCGGGATACGAGCAGTACTTC	CASSPAVLAGYEQYF
TRBV4-2	-	TRBD1	TRBJ1-1	15	TGTGCCAGCAGCCAAGAAGGACAGGGGAGCACTGAAGCTTTCTTT	CASSQEGQGSTEAFF
TRBV5-1	-	-	TRBJ1-2	17	TGCGCCAGCAGCCTCGGGCCGGGGGAATTTGTGGACTATGGCTACACCTTC	CASSLGPGEFVDYGYTF
TRBV5-1	-	-	TRBJ2-2	14	TGCGCCAGCGGGGAGACACTAAACACCGGGGAGCTGTTTTTT	CASGETLNTGELFF
TRBV9	-	TRBD1	TRBJ2-4	15	TGTGCCAGCAGCCCACCGACAGGGGGCAAAAACATTCAGTACTTC	CASSPPTGGKNIQYF
TRBV4-3	few	-	TRBJ2-7	16	TGCGCCAGCAGCCAAGGAGTGCGAGGGGGCTCCTACGAGCAGTACTTC	CASSQGVRGGSYEQYF
TRBV6-5	few	-	TRBJ2-4	11	TGTGCCAGCAGCTCACTTGGCATTCAGTACTTC	CASSSLGIQYF
TRBV18	-	-	TRBJ1-2	15	TGTGCCAGCTCACCACTGGAGGGTGCTCTCTATGGCTACACCTTC	CASSPLEGALYGYTF
TRBV19	-	TRBD1	TRBJ1-5	16	TGTGCCAGTACCTTCAGGACAGGGGAGATCTTATTGCCCCAGCATTTT	CASTFRTGEILLPQHF
TRBV7-9	once	-	TRBJ1-2	14	TGTGCCAGCAGCTCGATCGGTCCTCTCTATGGCTACACCTTC	CASSSIGPLYGYTF
TRBV6-1	few	TRBD1	TRBJ2-1	15	TGTGCCAGCAACAGGGGGCTAGAACCCTACAATGAGCAGTTCTTC	CASNRGLEPYNEQFF
TRBV19	once	TRBD1	TRBJ2-7	15	TGTGCCAGTAGTCCGACAGGGGGCGCCTCCTACGAGCAGTACTTC	CASSPTGGASYEQYF
TRBV7-2	few	TRBD2	TRBJ2-3	15	TGTGCCAGCAGCGCGGGGACTAGCGGGAGTGATACGCAGTATTTT	CASSAGTSGSDTQYF
TRBV6-4	-	TRBD2	TRBJ2-1	15	TGTGCCAGCAGCGCGACTAGCGGGAGCTACAATGAGCAGTTCTTC	CASSATSGSYNEQFF
TRBV4-3	few	-	TRBJ1-2	15	TGCGCCAGCAGCCAAGAAGAAAAACGGAACTATGGCTACACCTTC	CASSQEEKRNYGYTF
TRBV6-5	once	TRBD1	TRBJ1-1	14	TGTGCCAGCAGTTACTCGACAGGGCTCACTGAAGCTTTCTTT	CASSYSTGLTEAFF
TRBV2	few	-	TRBJ2-3	15	TGTGCCAGCAGTGAGCCCCAGGGCACGCCAGATACGCAGTATTTT	CASSEPQGTPDTQYF
TRBV4-1	few	TRBD1	TRBJ1-1	14	TGCGCCAGCAGCCTAAGACAGGGGAACACTGAAGCTTTCTTT	CASSLRQGNTEAFF
TRBV7-9	-	TRBD1	TRBJ1-5	16	TGTGCCAGCAGCTCTAACACACAGGGGTCGGGGCAGCCCCAGCATTTT	CASSSNTQGSGQPQHF
TRBV5-6	few	-	TRBJ2-2	14	TGTGCCAGCAGCACGGGCCCGGGAGCCGGGGAGCTGTTTTTT	CASSTGPGAGELFF
TRBV4-3	-	-	TRBJ1-2	15	TGCGCCAGCAGCCAAGACGTCCAGGCAGTAAGGGGCTACACCTTC	CASSQDVQAVRGYTF
TRBV9	-	TRBD1	TRBJ2-1	15	TGTGCCAGCAGCCGGACAGGGGGCGACGACAATGAGCAGTTCTTC	CASSRTGGDDNEQFF
TRBV28	-	-	TRBJ1-2	11	TGTGCCAGCACCGGGTGGGGGGACTACACCTTC	CASTGWGDYTF
TRBV7-9	-	-	TRBJ2-3	13	TGTGCCAGCGCTTGGAGTAGCACAGATACGCAGTATTTT	CASAWSSTDTQYF
TRBV19	-	-	TRBJ1-5	15	TGTGCCAGTAGTACGAGCCCGGGGGGCAATCAGCCCCAGCATTTT	CASSTSPGGNQPQHF
TRBV19	-	-	TRBJ1-3	16	TGTGCCAGTAGTACGACAGCTACCTACTCTGGAAACACCATATATTTT	CASSTTATYSGNTIYF
TRBV7-8	few	TRBD2	TRBJ2-3	16	TGTGCCAGCAGCCCCCCCCTGCGGGAGGGCCCGTATACGCAGTATTTT	CASSPPLREGPYTQYF
TRBV5-8	-	-	TRBJ2-7	15	TGTGCCAGCAGCTTGAGACAGACCCGATCCTACGAGCAGTACTTC	CASSLRQTRSYEQYF
TRBV14	-	TRBD1	TRBJ1-2	14	TGTGCCAGCAGCCCCTTAGGTCGGGACAGACAATACACCTTC	CASSPLGRDRQYTF
TRBV10-3	-	TRBD1	TRBJ2-2	14	TGTGCCATCAGTGGGGACAGGGACACCGGGGAGCTGTTTTTT	CAISGDRDTGELFF
TRBV7-9	-	-	TRBJ2-3	14	TGTGCCAGCAGCTTAGCGGGCAGGGGAGATACGCAGTATTTT	CASSLAGRGDTQYF
TRBV7-2	-	-	TRBJ2-7	14	TGTGCCAGCAGCTTATTGGGCGCCGCTGGCGAGCAGTACTTC	CASSLLGAAGEQYF
TRBV19	-	-	TRBJ1-1	15	TGTGCCAGTAGTCCGATTTCTTCGAAGGGGCGGAAAGCTTTCTTT	CASSPISSKGRKAFF
TRBV18	-	TRBD1	TRBJ2-1	17	TGTGCCAGCTCACCGGGCAACAGGGGGCTAACGTACAATGAGCAGTTCTTC	CASSPGNRGLTYNEQFF
TRBV7-9	-	-	TRBJ1-1	17	TGTGCCAGCAGCCCCTACCGCAGGCAGGGCGGGAACACTGAAGCTTTCTTT	CASSPYRRQGGNTEAFF
TRBV10-1	few	TRBD1	TRBJ1-4	18	TGCGCCAGCAGTGCGGGACCGGGACAGGCAACAACTAATGAAAAACTGTTTTTT	CASSAGPGQATTNEKLFF
TRBV6-5	once	-	TRBJ2-3	14	TGTGCCAGCAGTCCCGGGCGGGCCACAGATACGCAGTATTTT	CASSPGRATDTQYF
TRBV27	once	TRBD1	TRBJ2-7	14	TGTGCCAGCAGCCAAAGTTTTCACTCAGGGGGGCAGTACTTC	CASSQSFHSGGQYF
TRBV28	-	-	TRBJ2-5	14	TGTGCCAGCAGTCCTCATGCAGGGTTGGAGACCCAGTACTTC	CASSPHAGLETQYF
TRBV2	-	TRBD1	TRBJ1-1	14	TGTGCCAGCAGCCCAAACGACAGGGTTGGCCAAGCTTTCTTT	CASSPNDRVGQAFF